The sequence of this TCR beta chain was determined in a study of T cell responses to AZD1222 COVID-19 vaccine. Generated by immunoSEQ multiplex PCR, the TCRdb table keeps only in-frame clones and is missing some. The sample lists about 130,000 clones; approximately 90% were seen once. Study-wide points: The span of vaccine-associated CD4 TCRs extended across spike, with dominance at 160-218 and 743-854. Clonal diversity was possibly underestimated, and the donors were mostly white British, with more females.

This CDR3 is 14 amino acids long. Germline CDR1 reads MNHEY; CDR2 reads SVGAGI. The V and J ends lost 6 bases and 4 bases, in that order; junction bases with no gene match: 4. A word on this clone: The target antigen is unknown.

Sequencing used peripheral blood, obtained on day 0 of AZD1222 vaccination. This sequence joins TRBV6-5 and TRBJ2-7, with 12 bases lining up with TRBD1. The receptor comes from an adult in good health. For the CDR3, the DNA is TGTGCCAGCAGCCGGGACAGGGGGCTATACGAGCAGTACTTC. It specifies CASSRDRGLYEQYF.